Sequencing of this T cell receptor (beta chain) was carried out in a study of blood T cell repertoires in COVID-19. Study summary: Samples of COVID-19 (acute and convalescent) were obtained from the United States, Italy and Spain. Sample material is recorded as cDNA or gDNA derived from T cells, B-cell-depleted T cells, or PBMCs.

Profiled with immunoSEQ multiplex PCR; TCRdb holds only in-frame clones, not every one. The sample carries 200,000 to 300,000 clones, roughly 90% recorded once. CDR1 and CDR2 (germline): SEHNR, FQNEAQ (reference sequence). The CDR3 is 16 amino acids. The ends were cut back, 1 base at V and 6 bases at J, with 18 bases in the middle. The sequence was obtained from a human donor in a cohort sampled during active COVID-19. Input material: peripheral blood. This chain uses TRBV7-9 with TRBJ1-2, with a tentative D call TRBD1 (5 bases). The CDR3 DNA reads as TGTGCCAGCAGCTTAGAGGTCAGGGCGAAGTCAGATGGCTACACCTTC. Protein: CASSLEVRAKSDGYTF.